The 11 T cell receptor beta chains reported below all come from one sample, sequenced in a study of long-term antiretroviral therapy in people with HIV. The assay, immunoSEQ v3.0, was run at survey level. Assay: immunoSEQ multiplex PCR; the TCRdb copy retains only in-frame clones and omits some. The sample includes tens of thousands of clones, roughly three quarters of them seen just once. Sequenced material: unsorted PBMCs, taken about 1.8 years before starting antiretroviral therapy. The receptors stem from a woman between 35 and 50 years old with HIV.

The chain recombines TRBV21-1 with TRBJ2-3. TRBV21-1 is given as a pseudogene. The CDR3 loop spans 12 amino acids. The CDR3 sequence is CASSKGRHTQYF. In DNA, the CDR3 is TGTGCCAGCAGCAAAGGAAGACATACGCAGTATTTT.

This clone has just a few counts. The V and J genes are TRBV5-1 and TRBJ2-1; 10 bases are a match to TRBD2. V lost 5 bases and J lost 2; bases outside the gene matches: 1. CDR3 length: 14 amino acids. Germline V CDR1 and CDR2: SGHRS, YFSETQ. The CDR3 spells CASRSGGAYNEQFF. The CDR3 DNA is TGCGCCAGCAGGAGCGGGGGGGCCTACAATGAGCAGTTCTTC.

The rearrangement uses TRBV5-6 and TRBJ2-7; D is unresolved. Trimming cost V 4 bases and J 5 bases, with 7 bases left between them. The germline V gene has CDR1 SGHDT and CDR2 YYEEEE. The CDR3 contains 11 residues. The CDR3, as DNA: TGTGCCAGCAGCGTAACGGACGAGCAGTACTTC. As protein: CASSVTDEQYF. Full variable domain (outside the CDR3, taken from reference TRBV5-6 and TRBJ2-7): DAGVTQSPTHLIKTRGQQVTLRCSPKSGHDTVSWYQQALGQGPQFIFQYYEEEERQRGNFPDRFSGHQFPNYSSELNVNALLLGDSALYLCASSVTDEQYFGPGTRLTVT.

The chain couples TRBV5-4 to TRBJ1-1; a possible D gene is TRBD1 (5 bases). Germline assignment: CDR1 SGHNT and CDR2 YYREEE (reference sequence). The CDR3 runs to 13 residues. V lost 0 bases and J lost 4, with 7 bases in between. CDR3 region: CASSLEQATEAFF. In DNA, the CDR3 is TGTGCCAGCAGCTTGGAACAGGCCACTGAAGCTTTCTTT.

The chain combines TRBV7-2 with TRBJ2-3, with D uncertain. Germline V CDR1 and CDR2: SGHTA, FQGNSA. The V and J ends lost 3 bases and 8 bases respectively, with 12 bases between them. The CDR3 extends over 13 amino acids. The CDR3 DNA follows: TGTGCCAGCAGCTTTTCTGGTCGAGGTACGCAGTATTTT. Protein sequence: CASSFSGRGTQYF.

The gene calls are TRBV6-5 and TRBJ1-1; D might be TRBD1 (6 bases). Germline assignment: CDR1 MNHEY and CDR2 SVGAGI. Trimming stripped 6 bases from V and 4 bases from J, with 15 bases between. The CDR3 is 14 amino acids. The CDR3 nucleotides are TGTGCCAGCAGCCACAGGGCAGGAGCCACTGAAGCTTTCTTT. Translation: CASSHRAGATEAFF.

The J gene is TRBJ1-5, the V gene TRBV19; TRBD1 agrees at 7 bases. This CDR3 region has 13 residues. Trimming removed 5 bases from V and 5 bases from J; junction bases left unmatched: 3. Germline-derived CDR1 and CDR2 are LNHDA and SQIVND (reference sequence). CDR3 in amino acids: CASSHQGDQPQHF. In DNA, the CDR3 is TGTGCCAGTAGTCACCAGGGGGATCAGCCCCAGCATTTT. Full variable domain (missing parts from reference TRBV19 and TRBJ1-5): DGGITQSPKYLFRKEGQNVTLSCEQNLNHDAMYWYRQDPGQGLRLIYYSQIVNDFQKGDIAEGYSVSREKKESFPLTVTSAQKNPTAFYLCASSHQGDQPQHFGDGTRLSIL.

V is TRBV5-4 and J is TRBJ1-3, with 9 bases lining up with TRBD1. The CDR3 extends over 17 amino acids. From germline, CDR1 is SGHNT and CDR2 YYREEE (reference sequence). Trimming took 3 bases from V and 0 from J; bases not matched to a gene: 7. The CDR3 DNA follows: TGTGCCAGCAGCTCCCCGGGACAGGGTTACTCTGGAAACACCATATATTTT. This sequence encodes CASSSPGQGYSGNTIYF.

This clone was seen once. The chain carries TRBV7-8 and TRBJ1-5; D gene unclear. The germline V gene encodes CDR1 SGHVS and CDR2 FQNEAQ. The CDR3 spans 15 residues. Trimming took 3 bases from V and 5 from J, leaving 14 bases between them. The CDR3 sequence: CASSLTTEIHQPQHF. DNA of the CDR3: TGTGCCAGCAGCTTGACAACAGAAATTCATCAGCCCCAGCATTTT.

J is TRBJ1-1 and V is TRBV5-1, with 9 bases aligning to TRBD1. Germline CDR1 SGHRS, CDR2 YFSETQ. The CDR3 loop spans 16 amino acids. Trimming cost V 6 bases and J 5 bases; bases outside gene matches: 14. The CDR3 region is CASIDHGQGKTTEAFF. In DNA, the CDR3 is TGCGCCAGCATTGACCACGGACAGGGGAAAACGACTGAAGCTTTCTTT.

The rearrangement joins TRBV2 to TRBJ1-5, with 8 nucleotides matching TRBD1. The CDR3 runs to 14 residues. The junction had 6 bases not matched to a gene; V was cut back by 4 bases and J by 7 bases. The germline CDR1 and CDR2 sequences are SNHLY and FYNNEI. CDR3 in DNA: TGTGCCAGCAGTGGGACAGGGATTAGGCAGCCCCAGCATTTT. It specifies CASSGTGIRQPQHF.